These 4 T cell receptor beta chains share one sample of origin, sequenced in a study of blood T cell repertoires in COVID-19. TCRdb keeps only in-frame clones here, not all; method: immunoSEQ multiplex PCR. In the table there are over 200,000 clones, 88% of which are singletons. Sequencing was done on a sample of peripheral blood. The receptors stem from a woman aged 55 to 70 with acute or convalescent COVID-19.

The chain combines TRBV7-2 with TRBJ2-7, with TRBD2 identical over 8 bases. Germline loops: CDR1 SGHTA, CDR2 FQGNSA. V was pared by 1 base and J by 0 bases, with 5 bases of the junction left unmatched. The CDR3 contains 16 residues. CDR3 coding DNA: TGTGCCAGCAGCTTAGTGGGCGGGGGGAACTCCTACGAGCAGTACTTC. Translated, it gives CASSLVGGGNSYEQYF.

The rearrangement joins TRBV5-1 to TRBJ1-2; D is uncertain. Per the germline V gene, CDR1 is SGHRS and CDR2 is YFSETQ. V was shortened by 2 bases and J by 2 bases, with 7 bases between the two germline ends. CDR3 length equals 13 residues. The CDR3, as DNA: TGCGCCAGCAGCTTTGGCCAGAACTATGGCTACACCTTC. Translation: CASSFGQNYGYTF.

This clone came up a few times. V usage is TRBV19 and J usage is TRBJ1-5; weak D call: TRBD1 (6 bases). The CDR3 loop spans 16 amino acids. Germline-derived CDR1 and CDR2 are LNHDA and SQIVND (reference sequence). The ends were cut back, 3 bases at V and 1 base at J, with 13 bases in the middle. CDR3 protein: CASSIPRGPSNQPQHF. CDR3 DNA sequence: TGTGCCAGTAGTATCCCCAGGGGTCCCAGCAATCAGCCCCAGCATTTT. Complete variable domain (other parts from reference TRBV19 and TRBJ1-5): DGGITQSPKYLFRKEGQNVTLSCEQNLNHDAMYWYRQDPGQGLRLIYYSQIVNDFQKGDIAEGYSVSREKKESFPLTVTSAQKNPTAFYLCASSIPRGPSNQPQHFGDGTRLSIL.

This chain joins TRBV6-2 or TRBV6-3 and TRBJ2-7; D not resolved. Germline V gene lookup returns CDR1 MNHEY and CDR2 SVGEGT. CDR3 length: 11 amino acids. Trimming took off 6 bases at V and 2 bases at J, with 5 bases between the two ends. The CDR3 sequence: CASSHTYEQYF. DNA of the CDR3: TGTGCCAGCAGCCACACCTACGAGCAGTACTTC.